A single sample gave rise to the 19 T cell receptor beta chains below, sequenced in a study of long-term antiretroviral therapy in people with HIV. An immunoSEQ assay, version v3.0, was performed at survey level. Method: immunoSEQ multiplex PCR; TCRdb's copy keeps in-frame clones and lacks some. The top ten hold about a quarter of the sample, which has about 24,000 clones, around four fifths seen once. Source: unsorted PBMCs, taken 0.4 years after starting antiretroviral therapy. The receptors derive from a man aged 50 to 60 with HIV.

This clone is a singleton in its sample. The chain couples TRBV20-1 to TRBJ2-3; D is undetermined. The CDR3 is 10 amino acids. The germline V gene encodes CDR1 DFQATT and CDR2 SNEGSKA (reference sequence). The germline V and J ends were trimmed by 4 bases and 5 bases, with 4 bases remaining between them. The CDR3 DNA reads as TGCAGTGCTATGGTAGATACGCAGTATTTT. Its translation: CSAMVDTQYF.

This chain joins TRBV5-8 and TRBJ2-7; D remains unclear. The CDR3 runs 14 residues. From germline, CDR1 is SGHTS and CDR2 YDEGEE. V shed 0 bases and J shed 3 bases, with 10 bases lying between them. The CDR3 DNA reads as TGTGCCAGCAGCTTGGAGTTAGGAAACTACGAGCAGTACTTC. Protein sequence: CASSLELGNYEQYF.

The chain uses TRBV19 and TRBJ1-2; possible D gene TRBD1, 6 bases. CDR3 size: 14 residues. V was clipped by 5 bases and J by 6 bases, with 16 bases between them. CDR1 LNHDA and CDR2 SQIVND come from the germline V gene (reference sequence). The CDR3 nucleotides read TGTGCCAGTAGTCATGCCCCCCCAGGGGATGGCTACACCTTC. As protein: CASSHAPPGDGYTF.

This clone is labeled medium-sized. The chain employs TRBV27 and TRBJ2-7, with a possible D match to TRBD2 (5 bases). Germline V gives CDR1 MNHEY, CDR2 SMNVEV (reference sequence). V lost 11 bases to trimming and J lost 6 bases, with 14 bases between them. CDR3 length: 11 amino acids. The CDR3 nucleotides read TGTGCCGCGGCCGCCGGAGGCGAGCAGTACTTC. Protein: CAAAAGGEQYF.

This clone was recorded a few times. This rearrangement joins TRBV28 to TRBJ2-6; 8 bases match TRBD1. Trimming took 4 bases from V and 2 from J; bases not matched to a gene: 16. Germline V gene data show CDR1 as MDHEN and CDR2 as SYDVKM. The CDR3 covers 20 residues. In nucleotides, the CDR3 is TGTGCCAGCAGTTCACAGCCAGGACAGGGTTGGAAAGCTGGGGCCAACGTCCTGACTTTC. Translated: CASSSQPGQGWKAGANVLTF.

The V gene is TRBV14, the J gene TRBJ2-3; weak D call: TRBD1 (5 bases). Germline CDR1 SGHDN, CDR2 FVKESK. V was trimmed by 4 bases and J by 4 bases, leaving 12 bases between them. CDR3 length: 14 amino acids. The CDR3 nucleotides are TGTGCCAGCAGCCTAGGGGCCGGAGCAGATACGCAGTATTTT. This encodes CASSLGAGADTQYF.

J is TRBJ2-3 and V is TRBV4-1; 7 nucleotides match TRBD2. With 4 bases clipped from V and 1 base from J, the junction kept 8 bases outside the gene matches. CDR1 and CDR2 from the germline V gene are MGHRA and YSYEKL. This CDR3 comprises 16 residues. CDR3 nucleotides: TGCGCCAGCAGCCCGCTCAAGGCGGGGGGCACAGATACGCAGTATTTT. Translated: CASSPLKAGGTDTQYF.

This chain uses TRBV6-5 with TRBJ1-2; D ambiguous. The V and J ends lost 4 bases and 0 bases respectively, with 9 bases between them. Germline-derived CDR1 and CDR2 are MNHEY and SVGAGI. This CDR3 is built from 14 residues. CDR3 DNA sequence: TGTGCCAGCAGTTTCCTGGGTTCTAACTATGGCTACACCTTC. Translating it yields CASSFLGSNYGYTF.

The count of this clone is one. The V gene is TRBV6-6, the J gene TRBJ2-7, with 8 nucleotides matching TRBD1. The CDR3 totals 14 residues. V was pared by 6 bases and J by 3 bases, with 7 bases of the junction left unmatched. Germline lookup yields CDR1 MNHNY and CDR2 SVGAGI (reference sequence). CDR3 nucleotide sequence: TGTGCCAGCAGCCTTAGGACAGGGAACTACGAGCAGTACTTC. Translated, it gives CASSLRTGNYEQYF.

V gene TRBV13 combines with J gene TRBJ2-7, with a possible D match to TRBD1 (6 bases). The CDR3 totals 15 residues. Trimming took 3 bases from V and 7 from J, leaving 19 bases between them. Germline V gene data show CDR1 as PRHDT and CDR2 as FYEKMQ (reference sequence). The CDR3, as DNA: TGTGCCAGCAGCTTTATGGGGGCGCGTCGAGGAGAGCAGTACTTC. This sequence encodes CASSFMGARRGEQYF.

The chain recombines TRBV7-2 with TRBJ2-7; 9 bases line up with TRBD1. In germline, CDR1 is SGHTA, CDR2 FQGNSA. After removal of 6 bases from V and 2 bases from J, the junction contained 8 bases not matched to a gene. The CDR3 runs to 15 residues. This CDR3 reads CASRYAGTGTYEQYF. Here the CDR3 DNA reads TGTGCCAGCAGGTATGCCGGGACAGGGACCTACGAGCAGTACTTC.

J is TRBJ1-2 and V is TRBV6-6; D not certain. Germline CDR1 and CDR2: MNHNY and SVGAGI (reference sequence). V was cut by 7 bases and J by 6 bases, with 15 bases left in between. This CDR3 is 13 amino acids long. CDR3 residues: CASTLDEADGYTF. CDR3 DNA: TGTGCCAGCACCCTGGATGAAGCGGATGGCTACACCTTC.

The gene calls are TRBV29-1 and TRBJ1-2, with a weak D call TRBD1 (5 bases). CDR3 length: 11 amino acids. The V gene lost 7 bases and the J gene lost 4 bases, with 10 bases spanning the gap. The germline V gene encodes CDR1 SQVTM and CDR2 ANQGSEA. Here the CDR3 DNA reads TGCAGCGGGGGGTCCGCCTATGGCTACACCTTC. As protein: CSGGSAYGYTF.

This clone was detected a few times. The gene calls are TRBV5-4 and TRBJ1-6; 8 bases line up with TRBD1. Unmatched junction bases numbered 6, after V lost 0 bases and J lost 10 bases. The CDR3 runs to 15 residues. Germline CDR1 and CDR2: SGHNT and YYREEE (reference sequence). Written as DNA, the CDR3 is TGTGCCAGCAGCTTGGCTGGACAGGGACACTCACCCCTCCACTTT. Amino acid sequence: CASSLAGQGHSPLHF. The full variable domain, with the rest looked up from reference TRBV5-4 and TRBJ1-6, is ETGVTQSPTHLIKTRGQQVTLRCSSQSGHNTVSWYQQALGQGPQFIFQYYREEENGRGNFPPRFSGLQFPNYSSELNVNALELDDSALYLCASSLAGQGHSPLHFGNGTRLTVT.

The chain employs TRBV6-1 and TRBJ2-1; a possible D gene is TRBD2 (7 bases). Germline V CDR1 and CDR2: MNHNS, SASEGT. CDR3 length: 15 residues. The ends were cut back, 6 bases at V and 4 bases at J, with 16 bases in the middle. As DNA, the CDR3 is TGTGCCAGCAGAGAGGGGGGGGCCTTGTACAATGAGCAGTTCTTC. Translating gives CASREGGALYNEQFF.

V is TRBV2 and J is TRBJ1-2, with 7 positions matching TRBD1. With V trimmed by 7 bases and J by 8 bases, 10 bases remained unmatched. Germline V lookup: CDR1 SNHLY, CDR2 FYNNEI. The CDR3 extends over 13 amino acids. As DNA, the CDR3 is TGTGCCAGCACCCCGGGACAGTATGAAGGCTACACCTTC. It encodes CASTPGQYEGYTF.

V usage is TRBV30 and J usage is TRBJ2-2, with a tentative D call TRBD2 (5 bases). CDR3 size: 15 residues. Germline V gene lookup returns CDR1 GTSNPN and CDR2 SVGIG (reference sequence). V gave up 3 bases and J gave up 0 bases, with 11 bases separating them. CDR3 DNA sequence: TGTGCCTGGAGAAGGGAGAATTCGAACACCGGGGAGCTGTTTTTT. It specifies CAWRRENSNTGELFF.

CDR3 in amino acids: CASRPGQNSPLHF. In DNA form, the CDR3 reads TGTGCCAGCAGGCCGGGACAGAATTCACCCCTCCACTTT. The chain recombines TRBV2 with TRBJ1-6; 7 positions match TRBD1. Germline V gene data show CDR1 as SNHLY and CDR2 as FYNNEI. Trimming took 6 bases from V and 7 from J; bases not matched to a gene: 3. The CDR3 runs to 13 residues.

Here the CDR3 reads CASSHPWGRAGAFF. DNA of the CDR3: TGTGCCAGCAGCCATCCGTGGGGGAGGGCCGGGGCTTTCTTT. This rearrangement joins TRBV4-2 to TRBJ1-1; TRBD1 might be the D (5 bases). CDR3 length equals 14 residues. V was pared by 3 bases and J by 11 bases, with 19 bases between. Per germline, CDR1 LGHNA and CDR2 YNFKEQ.